Shown below are 19 T cell receptor beta chains from a single sample sequenced in a study of T cell changes during pregnancy in multiple sclerosis. Generated by immunoSEQ multiplex PCR, the TCRdb table keeps only in-frame clones and is missing some. The sample holds 90,000 or so clones, more than 85% seen once. The input for sequencing was peripheral blood, taken before pregnancy. All receptors derive from a female donor with multiple sclerosis, enrolled in a pregnancy study.

In its sample, this clone was seen once. This CDR3 reads CAWSVGGREPQHF. CDR3 DNA: TGTGCCTGGAGTGTAGGGGGCAGGGAGCCCCAGCATTTT. The V gene is TRBV30, the J gene TRBJ1-5; 7 bases are a match to TRBD1. V was pared by 0 bases and J by 8 bases, with 4 bases of the junction left unmatched. Germline V lookup: CDR1 GTSNPN, CDR2 SVGIG (reference sequence). The CDR3 has 13 amino acids.

This clone was detected only once. The chain carries TRBV27 and TRBJ1-5; 7 bases fit TRBD1. Germline CDR1 reads MNHEY; CDR2 reads SMNVEV (reference sequence). The J segment lost 0 bases and the V segment lost 2 bases, leaving 10 bases of the junction unmatched. There are 18 residues in the CDR3. CDR3 residues: CASSLPLDRVDSNQPQHF. DNA for the CDR3: TGTGCCAGCAGTTTACCGCTTGACAGGGTAGATAGCAATCAGCCCCAGCATTTT.

The rearrangement links TRBV9 to TRBJ2-2; the D is unclear. Looked up from germline, CDR1 is SGDLS and CDR2 is YYNGEE. Deletions cut 5 bases from V and 0 bases from J, with 17 bases between. The CDR3 is 17 residues long. CDR3 protein: CASSALKRLPNTGELFF. Written as DNA, the CDR3 is TGTGCCAGCAGTGCCTTGAAGAGGCTTCCGAACACCGGGGAGCTGTTTTTT.

Only one count was recorded for this clone. This chain connects TRBV7-9 to TRBJ1-2; a weak D match, TRBD1 (5 bases). V was shortened by 5 bases and J by 0 bases, with 25 bases between the two germline ends. The CDR3 spans 19 residues. Germline-derived CDR1 and CDR2 are SEHNR and FQNEAQ (reference sequence). This CDR3 reads CASSPPPIAPGVSNYGYTF. The CDR3 DNA reads TGTGCCAGCAGCCCCCCCCCGATAGCACCGGGGGTTTCTAACTATGGCTACACCTTC.

This chain connects TRBV14 to TRBJ2-1; 7 bases line up with TRBD1. Looked up from germline, CDR1 is SGHDN and CDR2 is FVKESK. The CDR3 spans 16 residues. With V trimmed by 3 bases and J by 7 bases, 12 bases remained unmatched. The CDR3 spells CASSQLRDSLRNEQFF. The CDR3, as DNA: TGTGCCAGCAGCCAGCTCCGGGACAGTCTAAGGAATGAGCAGTTCTTC.

The genes are TRBV14 and TRBJ2-7; 7 bases fit TRBD1. CDR1 is SGHDN, CDR2 FVKESK, per germline. Germline trimming cut 4 bases from V and 4 bases from J; bases unmatched to any gene: 13. The CDR3 runs to 16 residues. The CDR3 spells CASSPLGQVEPYEQYF. CDR3 in DNA: TGTGCCAGCAGCCCGCTCGGACAGGTTGAACCATACGAGCAGTACTTC.

This rearrangement joins TRBV5-1 to TRBJ1-2, with a tentative D call TRBD1 (6 bases). Germline CDR1 SGHRS, CDR2 YFSETQ. The V gene lost 0 bases and the J gene lost 7 bases, with 16 bases spanning the gap. The CDR3 is made up of 15 amino acids. This CDR3 reads CASSLVRGAWSGYTF. Written as DNA, the CDR3 is TGCGCCAGCAGCTTGGTGCGGGGGGCGTGGAGTGGCTACACCTTC.

This chain links TRBV11-2 with TRBJ2-5; D call uncertain. The CDR3 is 14 residues long. Germline V lookup: CDR1 SGHAT, CDR2 FQNNGV. The V and J ends lost 5 bases and 9 bases respectively, with 19 bases between them. The CDR3 DNA sequence: TGTGCCAGCAGCCCAACCACCCCCCCAAGAGCCCAGTACTTC. This translates into CASSPTTPPRAQYF. Full variable domain (remainder filled in from reference TRBV11-2 and TRBJ2-5): EAGVAQSPRYKIIEKRQSVAFWCNPISGHATLYWYQQILGQGPKLLIQFQNNGVVDDSQLPKDRFSAERLKGVDSTLKIQPAKLEDSAVYLCASSPTTPPRAQYFGPGTRLLVL.

This chain links TRBV10-3 with TRBJ2-7; D call uncertain. The CDR3 is 12 amino acids. Trimming removed 3 bases from V and 8 bases from J, with 11 bases in between. Germline V lookup: CDR1 ENHRY, CDR2 SYGVKD. CDR3 coding DNA: TGTGCCATCAGTGATGGGCTACCGCAGCAGTACTTC. The encoded protein is CAISDGLPQQYF.

The rearrangement uses TRBV28 and TRBJ1-5; 9 bases are shared with TRBD1. Germline CDR1 and CDR2: MDHEN and SYDVKM. CDR3 size: 14 residues. Trimming at V came to 8 bases and at J to 1 base, leaving 3 bases not matched to a gene. The CDR3 DNA reads TGTGCCAGCGCGACAGGGGGAAGCAATCAGCCCCAGCATTTT. It encodes CASATGGSNQPQHF.

This clone was seen a few times. The V and J genes are TRBV4-1 and TRBJ1-1, with D unresolved. Germline CDR1 and CDR2: MGHRA and YSYEKL. This CDR3 is 16 amino acids long. The ends were cut back, 3 bases at V and 1 base at J, with 15 bases in the middle. This chain's CDR3 is CASSHGLRGENTEAFF. DNA of the CDR3: TGCGCCAGCAGCCACGGTCTACGGGGAGAGAACACTGAAGCTTTCTTT.

The rearrangement uses TRBV5-1 and TRBJ2-5, with D possibly TRBD2 on 6 matching bases. The CDR3 sequence is 14 residues long. In germline, CDR1 is SGHRS, CDR2 YFSETQ. V was clipped by 0 bases and J by 5 bases, with 11 bases between them. The CDR3 is CASSLAGSGETQYF. CDR3 in DNA: TGCGCCAGCAGCTTGGCCGGCAGCGGGGAGACCCAGTACTTC. The complete variable domain, with remaining parts taken from reference TRBV5-1 and TRBJ2-5, reads KAGVTQTPRYLIKTRGQQVTLSCSPISGHRSVSWYQQTPGQGLQFLFEYFSETQRNKGNFPGRFSGRQFSNSRSEMNVSTLELGDSALYLCASSLAGSGETQYFGPGTRLLVL.

The chain joins TRBV5-1 to TRBJ2-3; 8 bases match TRBD1. J was trimmed by 5 bases and V by 0 bases; bases with no gene match: 8. The CDR3 runs 16 residues. The germline CDR1 and CDR2 sequences are SGHRS and YFSETQ. The CDR3 region has the DNA TGCGCCAGCAGCTTGGAAGCCAGGGGGCCTGGAGATACGCAGTATTTT. Protein product: CASSLEARGPGDTQYF.

The rearrangement links TRBV5-1 to TRBJ2-3, with 10 positions matching TRBD2. After removal of 5 bases from V and 4 bases from J, the junction contained 10 bases not matched to a gene. Germline V gene lookup returns CDR1 SGHRS and CDR2 YFSETQ. The CDR3 runs 16 residues. CDR3 DNA: TGCGCCAGCAGGAGCCTAGCGGGAGAAGGTTCAGATACGCAGTATTTT. Amino acid sequence: CASRSLAGEGSDTQYF.

The CDR3 reads CASSAGLVSLEQYF. CDR3 coding DNA: TGTGCCAGTAGTGCGGGACTAGTCTCCCTCGAGCAGTACTTC. The chain carries TRBV19 and TRBJ2-7; 8 bases line up with TRBD2. The CDR3 runs to 14 residues. Trimming took 5 bases from V and 6 from J; bases not matched to a gene: 9. Germline CDR1 is LNHDA and CDR2 is SQIVND (reference sequence). The entire variable domain, with the rest obtained from reference TRBV19 and TRBJ2-7, is as follows: DGGITQSPKYLFRKEGQNVTLSCEQNLNHDAMYWYRQDPGQGLRLIYYSQIVNDFQKGDIAEGYSVSREKKESFPLTVTSAQKNPTAFYLCASSAGLVSLEQYFGPGTRLTVT.

This chain uses TRBV5-1 with TRBJ2-3; 11 bases align to TRBD2. The V and J ends lost 4 bases and 4 bases, in that order; junction bases with no gene match: 14. The CDR3 is 18 amino acids. Per the germline V gene, CDR1 is SGHRS and CDR2 is YFSETQ. In DNA form, the CDR3 reads TGCGCCAGCAGCGCCCCGGGACTAGCGGACCCGATCTCAGATACGCAGTATTTT. Protein: CASSAPGLADPISDTQYF.

The CDR3 DNA is TGTGCCAGCAGTTACACCGGGACTGGAGACTACGAGCAGTACTTC. Translating it yields CASSYTGTGDYEQYF. This chain joins TRBV6-5 and TRBJ2-7, with a tentative D call TRBD2 (6 bases). The CDR3 runs to 15 residues. Germline values: CDR1 MNHEY, CDR2 SVGAGI. V was cut by 2 bases and J by 3 bases, with 14 bases left in between.

This clone was detected only a few times. This chain links TRBV7-6 with TRBJ1-5; D unclear. CDR3 size: 8 residues. Per the germline V gene, CDR1 is SGHVS and CDR2 is FNYEAQ. V gave up 4 bases and J gave up 13 bases, with 2 bases separating them. The chain's CDR3 is CASSSQHF. CDR3 coding DNA: TGTGCCAGCAGCTCACAGCATTTT.

This clone was seen a single time. The V gene is TRBV12-2, the J gene TRBJ1-5; the table's D call, TRBD1, was not checked against the DNA. TRBV12-2 represents a pseudogene. The CDR3 totals 18 residues. In nucleotides, the CDR3 is TGTGCAAGTCGCTTAGGAAGGGGCAGCCGAGGAAACAATCAGCCCCAGCATTTT. Translation gives CASRLGRGSRGNNQPQHF.